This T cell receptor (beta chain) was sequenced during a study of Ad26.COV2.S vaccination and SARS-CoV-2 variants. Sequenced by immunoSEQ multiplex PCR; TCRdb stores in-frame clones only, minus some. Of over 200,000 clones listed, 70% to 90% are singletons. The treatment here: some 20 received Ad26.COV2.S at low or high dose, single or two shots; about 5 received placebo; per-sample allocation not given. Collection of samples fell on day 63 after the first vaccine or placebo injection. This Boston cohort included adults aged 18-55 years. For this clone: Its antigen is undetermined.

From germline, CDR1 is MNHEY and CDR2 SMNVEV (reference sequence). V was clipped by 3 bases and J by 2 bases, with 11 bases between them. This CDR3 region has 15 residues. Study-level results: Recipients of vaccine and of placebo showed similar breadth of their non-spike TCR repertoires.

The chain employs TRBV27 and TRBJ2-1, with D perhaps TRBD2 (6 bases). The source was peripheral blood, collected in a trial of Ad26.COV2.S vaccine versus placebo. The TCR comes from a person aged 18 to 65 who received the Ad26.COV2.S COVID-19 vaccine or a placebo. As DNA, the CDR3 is TGTGCCAGCAGTTTGACGGCGGGAACCTACAATGAGCAGTTCTTC. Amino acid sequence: CASSLTAGTYNEQFF.